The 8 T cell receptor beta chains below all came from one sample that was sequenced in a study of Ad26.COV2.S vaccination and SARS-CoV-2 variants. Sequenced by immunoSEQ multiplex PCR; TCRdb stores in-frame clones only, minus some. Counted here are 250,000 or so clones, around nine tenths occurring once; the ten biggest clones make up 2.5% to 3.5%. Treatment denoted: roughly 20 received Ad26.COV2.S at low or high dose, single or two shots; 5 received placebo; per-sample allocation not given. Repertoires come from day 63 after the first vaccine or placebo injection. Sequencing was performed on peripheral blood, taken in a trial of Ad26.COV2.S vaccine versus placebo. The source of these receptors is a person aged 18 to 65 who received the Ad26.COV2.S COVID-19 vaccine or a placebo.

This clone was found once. The CDR3 is CASSFTGTGKNEQFF. The CDR3 DNA follows: TGCGCCAGCAGCTTTACCGGGACAGGGAAGAATGAGCAGTTCTTC. V is TRBV5-1 and J is TRBJ2-1, with 9 positions matching TRBD1. Per germline, CDR1 SGHRS and CDR2 YFSETQ. The CDR3 runs to 15 residues. The J segment lost 7 bases and the V segment lost 2 bases, leaving 7 bases of the junction unmatched.

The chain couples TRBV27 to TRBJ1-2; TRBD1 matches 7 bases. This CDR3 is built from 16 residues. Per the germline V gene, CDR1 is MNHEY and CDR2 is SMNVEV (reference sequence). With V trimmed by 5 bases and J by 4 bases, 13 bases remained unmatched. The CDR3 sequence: CASSTWTGEEIYGYTF. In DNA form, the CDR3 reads TGTGCCAGCAGTACCTGGACAGGAGAAGAAATCTATGGCTACACCTTC.

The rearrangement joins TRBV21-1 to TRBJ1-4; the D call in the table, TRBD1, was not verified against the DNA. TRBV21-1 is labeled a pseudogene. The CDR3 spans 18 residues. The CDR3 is CASSKDGFRTVRMKKLFF. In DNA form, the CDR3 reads TGTGCCAGCAGCAAAGACGGGTTTAGGACAGTGCGAATGAAAAAACTGTTTTTT.

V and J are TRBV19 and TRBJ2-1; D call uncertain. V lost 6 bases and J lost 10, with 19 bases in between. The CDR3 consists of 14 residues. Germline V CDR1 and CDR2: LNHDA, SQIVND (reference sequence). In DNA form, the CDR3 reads TGTGCCAGTAGCTTAGGACCCCGGGCGAACGAGCAGTTCTTC. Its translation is CASSLGPRANEQFF.

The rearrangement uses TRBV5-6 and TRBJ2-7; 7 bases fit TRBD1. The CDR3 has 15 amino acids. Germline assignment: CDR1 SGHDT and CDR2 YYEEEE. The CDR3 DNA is TGTGCCAGCAGTTTGGCCCGGGACAGAGCCTACGAGCAGTACGTC. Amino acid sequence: CASSLARDRAYEQYV.

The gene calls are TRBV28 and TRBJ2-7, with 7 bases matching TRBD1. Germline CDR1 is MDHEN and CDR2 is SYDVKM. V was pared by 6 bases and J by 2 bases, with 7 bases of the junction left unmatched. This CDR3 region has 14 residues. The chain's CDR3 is CASSRDSVTYEQYV. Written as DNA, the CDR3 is TGTGCCAGCAGCCGGGACAGCGTTACCTACGAGCAGTACGTC.

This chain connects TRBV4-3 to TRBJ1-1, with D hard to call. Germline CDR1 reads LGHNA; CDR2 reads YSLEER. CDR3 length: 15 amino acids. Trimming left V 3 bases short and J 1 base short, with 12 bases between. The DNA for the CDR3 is TGCGCCAGCAGCCATGACATCGGGGAGAACACTGAAGCTTTCTTT. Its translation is CASSHDIGENTEAFF.

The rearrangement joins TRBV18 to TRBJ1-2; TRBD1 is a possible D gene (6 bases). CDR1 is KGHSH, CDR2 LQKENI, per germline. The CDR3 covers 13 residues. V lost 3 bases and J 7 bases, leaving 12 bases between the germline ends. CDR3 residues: CASSPGGASGYTF. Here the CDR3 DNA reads TGTGCCAGCTCACCCGGGGGCGCGAGTGGCTACACCTTC.